One sample yielded the 20 T cell receptor beta chains listed below, sequenced in a study of PD-1 blockade in classical Hodgkin lymphoma. Sequenced by immunoSEQ multiplex PCR; TCRdb stores in-frame clones only, minus some. The sample records 38,000 or so clones, about 87% being singletons. After autologous stem cell transplantation all patients relapsed, and prior brentuximab vedotin exposure differed between cohorts. The material was peripheral blood mononuclear cells (PBMCs), obtained at baseline. The receptors originated from a human donor with classical Hodgkin lymphoma.

This rearrangement joins TRBV5-8 to TRBJ1-3; possible D gene TRBD1, 6 bases. V dropped 4 bases and J dropped 6 bases, with 26 bases sitting between them. CDR3 size: 18 residues. Germline V gene sequence: CDR1 SGHTS, CDR2 YDEGEE. For the CDR3, the DNA is TGTGCCAGCAGCCCCTCACGCGGGACATCTAGGGCCCTAAACACCATATATTTT. Encoded protein: CASSPSRGTSRALNTIYF. The whole variable domain, remainder taken from reference TRBV5-8 and TRBJ1-3, is EAGVTQSPTHLIKTRGQQATLRCSPISGHTSVYWYQQALGLGLQFLLWYDEGEERNRGNFPPRFSGRQFPNYSSELNVNALELEDSALYLCASSPSRGTSRALNTIYFGEGSWLTVV.

The chain carries TRBV19 and TRBJ1-2, with TRBD1 identical over 7 bases. Germline loops: CDR1 LNHDA, CDR2 SQIVND (reference sequence). This CDR3 comprises 14 residues. Unmatched junction bases numbered 6, after V lost 5 bases and J lost 3 bases. The CDR3 DNA follows: TGTGCCAGTAGTTCAGGACAGGAGTACTATGGCTACACCTTC. Its translation: CASSSGQEYYGYTF.

The rearrangement uses TRBV19 and TRBJ2-1; 7 nucleotides align to TRBD2. Germline V gene data show CDR1 as LNHDA and CDR2 as SQIVND (reference sequence). The J segment lost 0 bases and the V segment lost 3 bases, leaving 5 bases of the junction unmatched. The CDR3 totals 16 residues. The CDR3 nucleotides are TGTGCCAGTAGTATCTCTAGCGGAAACTCCTACAATGAGCAGTTCTTC. Its translation: CASSISSGNSYNEQFF.

The V and J genes are TRBV10-3 and TRBJ1-1; 8 bases line up with TRBD1. Germline V gene lookup returns CDR1 ENHRY and CDR2 SYGVKD. The CDR3 runs 13 residues. The junction had 2 bases not matched to a gene; V was cut back by 5 bases and J by 3 bases. CDR3 nucleotide sequence: TGTGCCATCAGTCCGACAGGGGACACTGAAGCTTTCTTT. Its protein is CAISPTGDTEAFF.

The V and J genes are TRBV7-9 and TRBJ1-6, with 8 bases fitting TRBD1. Germline loops: CDR1 SEHNR, CDR2 FQNEAQ (reference sequence). This CDR3 contains 13 residues. The trim removed 3 bases at V and 9 bases at J, leaving 1 base unmatched. This CDR3 reads CASSFQGASPLHF. In DNA, the CDR3 is TGTGCCAGCAGCTTCCAGGGGGCTTCACCCCTCCACTTT.

The chain has TRBV6-5 and TRBJ1-1; maybe TRBD1 (5 bases). Germline-derived CDR1 and CDR2 are MNHEY and SVGAGI. Trimming shortened V by 0 bases and J by 4 bases, and 12 bases separated the two germline ends. The CDR3 spans 15 residues. The CDR3 DNA is TGTGCCAGCAGTTACTCGAACGGGGGAGGCACTGAAGCTTTCTTT. It is translated as CASSYSNGGGTEAFF.

CDR3 sequence: CASSLWGTPEAFF. In nucleotides, the CDR3 is TGTGCCAGCAGTTTATGGGGTACCCCTGAAGCTTTCTTT. The chain is built from TRBV27 and TRBJ1-1; D uncertain. Germline values: CDR1 MNHEY, CDR2 SMNVEV (reference sequence). The CDR3 is 13 residues long. Trimming left V 1 base short and J 6 bases short, with 9 bases between.

The chain uses TRBV5-1 and TRBJ2-2, with D unresolved. The germline gives CDR1 SGHRS, CDR2 YFSETQ. The CDR3 is made up of 13 amino acids. Trimming pared 1 base from V and 5 bases from J, leaving 6 bases between. CDR3 DNA: TGCGCCAGCAGCTTGACTTTAACCGGGGAGCTGTTTTTT. Translated, it gives CASSLTLTGELFF.

This chain links TRBV28 with TRBJ2-5; D may match TRBD1 or TRBD2 (6 bases each). Trimming removed 6 bases at V and 5 bases at J, with 16 bases between. CDR1 MDHEN and CDR2 SYDVKM come from the germline V gene. This CDR3 spans 14 amino acids. The CDR3 is CASSKGGADETQYF. The CDR3 coding sequence is TGTGCCAGCAGCAAGGGGGGTGCGGACGAGACCCAGTACTTC.

CDR3 in DNA: TGTGCCAGCAGCACGGGGGGCAGGGGCTTCGGTCCCCTCCACTTT. Its translation is CASSTGGRGFGPLHF. The genes are TRBV7-9 and TRBJ1-6; TRBD1 might be the D (6 bases). The CDR3 runs to 15 residues. Deletions cut 5 bases from V and 13 bases from J, with 21 bases between. The germline V gene has CDR1 SEHNR and CDR2 FQNEAQ (reference sequence).

The chain recombines TRBV18 with TRBJ2-3, with D uncertain. CDR3 length: 13 amino acids. V dropped 2 bases and J dropped 6 bases, with 9 bases sitting between them. Germline lookup yields CDR1 KGHSH and CDR2 LQKENI. The CDR3 loop reads CASSPFTSDTQYF. The CDR3 DNA is TGTGCCAGCTCACCATTCACCTCCGATACGCAGTATTTT.

The V call is TRBV9, the J call TRBJ2-1; TRBD2 agrees at 9 bases. The V and J ends lost 0 bases and 3 bases, in that order; junction bases with no gene match: 4. CDR1 SGDLS and CDR2 YYNGEE come from the germline V gene. The CDR3 sequence is 16 residues long. The CDR3 protein is CASSVVGLANYNEQFF. The CDR3 region has the DNA TGTGCCAGCAGCGTAGTAGGACTAGCGAACTACAATGAGCAGTTCTTC.

The chain has TRBV5-4 and TRBJ2-1, with 11 bases identical to TRBD2. The CDR3 length is 17 residues. Losses at the gene ends were 4 bases for V and 7 bases for J; bases not matched to a gene: 13. The germline V gene encodes CDR1 SGHNT and CDR2 YYREEE (reference sequence). For the CDR3, the DNA is TGTGCCAGCAGCAGTCTGATAGCGGGAGGGCCGTGGAATGAGCAGTTCTTC. Its translation is CASSSLIAGGPWNEQFF. Drawing the rest from reference TRBV5-4 and TRBJ2-1, the complete variable domain is ETGVTQSPTHLIKTRGQQVTLRCSSQSGHNTVSWYQQALGQGPQFIFQYYREEENGRGNFPPRFSGLQFPNYSSELNVNALELDDSALYLCASSSLIAGGPWNEQFFGPGTRLTVL.

The rearrangement uses TRBV7-2 and TRBJ1-2; no definite D call. Per germline, CDR1 SGHTA and CDR2 FQGNSA. This CDR3 region has 13 residues. V lost 3 bases, J lost 4 bases, and 9 bases lay in between. The CDR3 DNA sequence: TGTGCCAGCAGCTTCAGTGCCCTCTATGGCTACACCTTC. This sequence encodes CASSFSALYGYTF.

By share of the sample, this clone is medium-sized. V usage is TRBV30 and J usage is TRBJ2-2, with D unclear. The CDR3 covers 12 residues. Germline values: CDR1 GTSNPN, CDR2 SVGIG (reference sequence). V shed 5 bases and J shed 8 bases, with 12 bases lying between them. CDR3 coding DNA: TGTGCCTGGGCCCCGGGTGGGGGGGAGCTGTTTTTT. This gives the protein CAWAPGGGELFF.

This clone was recorded once. The chain recombines TRBV2 with TRBJ1-4; D is ambiguous. Looked up from germline, CDR1 is SNHLY and CDR2 is FYNNEI. Deletions cut 2 bases from V and 6 bases from J, with 13 bases between. This CDR3 has 15 residues. CDR3 coding DNA: TGTGCCAGCAGTGAAACGGCGGGGTTTCATGAAAAACTGTTTTTT. This sequence encodes CASSETAGFHEKLFF.

The chain has TRBV9 and TRBJ2-7; D remains unclear. The germline V and J ends were trimmed by 4 bases and 3 bases, with 14 bases remaining between them. CDR3 length: 14 residues. CDR1 and CDR2 (germline): SGDLS, YYNGEE. CDR3 DNA: TGTGCCAGCAGCCCACAAGCTCAAGGCTACGAGCAGTACTTC. Its translation: CASSPQAQGYEQYF.

Here the CDR3 reads CASSRGGRATYNEQFF. DNA for the CDR3: TGTGCCAGCAGTCGAGGCGGGAGGGCCACCTACAATGAGCAGTTCTTC. The rearrangement links TRBV7-3 to TRBJ2-1, with 9 bases identical to TRBD2. Germline CDR1 reads SGHTA; CDR2 reads FQGTGA. CDR3 size: 16 residues. With 6 bases clipped from V and 2 bases from J, the junction kept 8 bases outside the gene matches.

The chain joins TRBV5-1 to TRBJ1-6; 7 bases fit TRBD1. From germline, CDR1 is SGHRS and CDR2 YFSETQ. V dropped 4 bases and J dropped 6; count of bases not matched to a gene: 7. The CDR3 totals 15 residues. The CDR3: CASSVTGTLNSPLHF. In DNA form, the CDR3 reads TGCGCCAGCAGCGTGACAGGGACTCTTAATTCACCCCTCCACTTT.

The chain couples TRBV7-2 to TRBJ2-3; TRBD2 agrees at 14 bases. The J segment lost 7 bases and the V segment lost 0 bases, leaving 3 bases of the junction unmatched. CDR1 is SGHTA, CDR2 FQGNSA, per germline. The CDR3 consists of 16 residues. The CDR3 region is CASSLAGLAGGHTQYF. In nucleotides, the CDR3 is TGTGCCAGCAGCTTAGCAGGACTAGCGGGAGGCCATACGCAGTATTTT.